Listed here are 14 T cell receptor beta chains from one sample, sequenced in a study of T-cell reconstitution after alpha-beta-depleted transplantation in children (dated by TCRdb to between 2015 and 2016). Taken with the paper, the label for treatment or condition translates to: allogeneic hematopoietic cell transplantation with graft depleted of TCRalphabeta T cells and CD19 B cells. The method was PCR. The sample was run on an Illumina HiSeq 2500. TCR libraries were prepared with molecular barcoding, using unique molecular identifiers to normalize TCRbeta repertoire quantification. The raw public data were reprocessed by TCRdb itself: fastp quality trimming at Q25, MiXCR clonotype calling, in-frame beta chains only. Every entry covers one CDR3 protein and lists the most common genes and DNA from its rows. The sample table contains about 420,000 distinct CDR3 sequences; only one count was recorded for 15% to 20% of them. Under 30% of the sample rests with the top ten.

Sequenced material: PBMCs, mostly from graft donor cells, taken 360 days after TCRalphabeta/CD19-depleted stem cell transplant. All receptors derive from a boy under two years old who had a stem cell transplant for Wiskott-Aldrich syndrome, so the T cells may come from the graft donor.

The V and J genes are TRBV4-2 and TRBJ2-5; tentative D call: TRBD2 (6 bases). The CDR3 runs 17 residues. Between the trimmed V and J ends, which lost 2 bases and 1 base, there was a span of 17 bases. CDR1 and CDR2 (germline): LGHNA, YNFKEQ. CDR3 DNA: TGTGCCAGCAGCCAATCCCTGGCTGGAGGGTTCCAAGAGACCCAGTACTTC. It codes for CASSQSLAGGFQETQYF.

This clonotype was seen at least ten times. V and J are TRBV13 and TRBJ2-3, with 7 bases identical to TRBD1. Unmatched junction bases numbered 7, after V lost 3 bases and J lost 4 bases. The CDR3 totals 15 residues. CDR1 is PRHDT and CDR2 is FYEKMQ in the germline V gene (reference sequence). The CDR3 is CASSFLTGTADTQYF. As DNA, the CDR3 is TGTGCCAGCAGCTTCCTGACAGGGACGGCAGATACGCAGTATTTT.

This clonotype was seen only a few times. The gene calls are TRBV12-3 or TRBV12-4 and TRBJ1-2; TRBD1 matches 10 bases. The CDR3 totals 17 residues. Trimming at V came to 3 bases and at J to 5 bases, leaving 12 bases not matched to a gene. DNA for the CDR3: TGTGCCAGCAGTTTGGACCTAAACCGGGACAGGGGATATGGCTACACCTTC. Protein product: CASSLDLNRDRGYGYTF.

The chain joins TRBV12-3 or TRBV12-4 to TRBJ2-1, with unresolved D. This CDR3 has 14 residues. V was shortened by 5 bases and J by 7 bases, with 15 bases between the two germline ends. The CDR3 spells CASSPLYKENEQFF. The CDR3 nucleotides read TGTGCCAGCAGTCCCCTTTATAAGGAGAATGAGCAGTTCTTC.

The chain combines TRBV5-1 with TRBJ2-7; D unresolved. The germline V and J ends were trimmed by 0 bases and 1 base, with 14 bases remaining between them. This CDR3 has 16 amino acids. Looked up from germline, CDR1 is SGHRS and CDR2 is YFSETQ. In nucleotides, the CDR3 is TGCGCCAGCAGCTTGGGGACCCGTGTCGTATCCTACGAGCAGTACTTC. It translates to CASSLGTRVVSYEQYF.

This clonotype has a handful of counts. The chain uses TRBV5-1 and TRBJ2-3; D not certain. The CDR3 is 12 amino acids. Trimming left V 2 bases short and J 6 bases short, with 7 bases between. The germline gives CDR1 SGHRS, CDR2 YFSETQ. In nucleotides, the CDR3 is TGCGCCAGCAGCTTCAGTGGGGATACGCAGTATTTT. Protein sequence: CASSFSGDTQYF. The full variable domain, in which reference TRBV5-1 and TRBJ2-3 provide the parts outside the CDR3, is KAGVTQTPRYLIKTRGQQVTLSCSPISGHRSVSWYQQTPGQGLQFLFEYFSETQRNKGNFPGRFSGRQFSNSRSEMNVSTLELGDSALYLCASSFSGDTQYFGPGTRLTVL.

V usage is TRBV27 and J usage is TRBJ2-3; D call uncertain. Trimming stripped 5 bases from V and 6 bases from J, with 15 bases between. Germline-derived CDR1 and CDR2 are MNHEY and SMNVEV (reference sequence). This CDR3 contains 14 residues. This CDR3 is CASSPLRRRDTQYF. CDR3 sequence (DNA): TGTGCCAGCAGTCCCCTGCGGAGAAGGGATACGCAGTATTTT.

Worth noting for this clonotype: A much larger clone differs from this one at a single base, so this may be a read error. The DNA of the CDR3 is TGCGCCAGCTACACGGCCTACAATGAGCAGTTCTTC. Protein product: CASYTAYNEQFF. The V gene is TRBV5-1, the J gene TRBJ2-1; no clear D. V was cut by 7 bases and J by 2 bases, with 7 bases left in between. The germline gives CDR1 SGHRS, CDR2 YFSETQ. The CDR3 has 12 residues.

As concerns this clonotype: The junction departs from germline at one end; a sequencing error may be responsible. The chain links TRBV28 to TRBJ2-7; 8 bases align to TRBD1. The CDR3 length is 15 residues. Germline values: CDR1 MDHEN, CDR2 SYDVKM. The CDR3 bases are TGTGCCAGCAGGGGACAGGCGGACGGATCCTATGAGCAGTACTTC. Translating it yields CASRGQADGSYEQYF.

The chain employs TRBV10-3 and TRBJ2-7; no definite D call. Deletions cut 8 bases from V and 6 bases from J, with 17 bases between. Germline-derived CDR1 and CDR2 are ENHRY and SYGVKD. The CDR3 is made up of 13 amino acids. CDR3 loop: CAIAKVPMSEQYF. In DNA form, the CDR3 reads TGTGCCATCGCGAAGGTCCCCATGTCCGAGCAGTACTTC.

The CDR3 protein is CASSSFGRGIYEQYF. The CDR3 DNA sequence: TGTGCCAGCAGTTCCTTCGGACGCGGGATCTACGAGCAGTACTTC. The chain recombines TRBV12-3 or TRBV12-4 with TRBJ2-7; possible D gene TRBD2, 6 bases. CDR3 length equals 15 residues. V shed 4 bases and J shed 3 bases, with 16 bases lying between them.

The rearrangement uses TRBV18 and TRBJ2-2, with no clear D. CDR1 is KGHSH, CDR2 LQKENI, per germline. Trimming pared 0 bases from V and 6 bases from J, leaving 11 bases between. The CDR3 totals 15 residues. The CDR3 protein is CASSPPFGRAGELFF. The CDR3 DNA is TGTGCCAGCTCACCACCCTTCGGTCGTGCCGGGGAGCTGTTTTTT.

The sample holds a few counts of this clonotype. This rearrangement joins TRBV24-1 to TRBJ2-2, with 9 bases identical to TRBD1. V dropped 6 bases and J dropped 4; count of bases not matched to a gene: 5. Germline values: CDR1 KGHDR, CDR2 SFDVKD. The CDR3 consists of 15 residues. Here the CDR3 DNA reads TGTGCCACCAGTCGGGACAGGGCGGGCACCGGGGAGCTGTTTTTT. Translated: CATSRDRAGTGELFF.

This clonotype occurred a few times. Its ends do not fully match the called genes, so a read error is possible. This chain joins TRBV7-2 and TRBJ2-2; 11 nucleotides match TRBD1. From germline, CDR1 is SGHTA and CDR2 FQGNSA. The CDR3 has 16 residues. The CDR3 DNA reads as TGTGCCAGCAGCCTTCGGACAGGGGGCGCGATCGGGGAGCTTTTTTTT. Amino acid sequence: CASSLRTGGAIGELFF.